These 9 T cell receptor beta chains were all obtained from the same sample, sequenced in a study of T cell responses to AZD1222 COVID-19 vaccine. Using immunoSEQ multiplex PCR, the repertoire was profiled, and TCRdb retains in-frame clones only, with some absent. In the table there are 120,000 or so clones, around 90% of which are singletons. This specimen was peripheral blood, taken on day 0 of AZD1222 vaccination. The receptors were gathered from an adult in good health.

The chain joins TRBV12-3 or TRBV12-4 to TRBJ2-3, with D possibly matching TRBD2 (6 bases). CDR3 size: 13 residues. V lost 8 bases and J 8 bases, leaving 17 bases between the germline ends. The CDR3 DNA follows: TGTGCCAGCGGCCCACCGGGAGCCGTTACGCAGTATTTT. Translating it yields CASGPPGAVTQYF.

The chain couples TRBV19 to TRBJ1-2; D not certain. CDR1 LNHDA and CDR2 SQIVND come from the germline V gene (reference sequence). This CDR3 has 13 residues. Trimming cost V 1 base and J 4 bases, with 7 bases left between them. The CDR3 bases are TGTGCCAGTAGTATAGCGGGAAGCTATGGCTACACCTTC. Translated, it gives CASSIAGSYGYTF.

The chain carries TRBV13 and TRBJ2-7, with D uncertain. V shed 5 bases and J shed 2 bases, with 16 bases lying between them. The germline CDR1 and CDR2 sequences are PRHDT and FYEKMQ (reference sequence). This CDR3 has 15 amino acids. CDR3 loop: CASSQEGDWAYEQYF. The CDR3 nucleotides read TGTGCCAGCAGCCAAGAAGGAGACTGGGCCTACGAGCAGTACTTC.

This sequence joins TRBV10-3 and TRBJ2-7, with 7 bases fitting TRBD1. The CDR3 covers 15 residues. V lost 10 bases, J lost 2 bases, and 14 bases stayed unmatched. Germline values: CDR1 ENHRY, CDR2 SYGVKD. The CDR3 nucleotides read TGTGCCACCAACCAGGGAGAGGGGGCTCCCTACGAGCAGTACTTC. Protein sequence: CATNQGEGAPYEQYF.

This clone was recorded once. The V call is TRBV7-2, the J call TRBJ2-1; TRBD2 aligns across 8 bases. This CDR3 contains 17 residues. The germline gives CDR1 SGHTA, CDR2 FQGNSA. Trimming cost V 1 base and J 3 bases; bases outside gene matches: 8. CDR3 sequence reads: CASSLESLAGGYNEQFF. The CDR3 DNA follows: TGTGCCAGCAGCTTAGAGTCCCTAGCGGGCGGCTACAATGAGCAGTTCTTC.

The CDR3 protein is CASSSPGQLNSPLHF. The DNA of the CDR3 is TGTGCCAGCAGCTCCCCGGGACAGCTTAATTCACCCCTCCACTTT. The chain links TRBV7-2 to TRBJ1-6, with 7 nucleotides matching TRBD1. Looked up from germline, CDR1 is SGHTA and CDR2 is FQGNSA. The CDR3 contains 15 residues. Trimming removed 4 bases from V and 6 bases from J; junction bases left unmatched: 6.

This clone was observed once. The chain is built from TRBV14 and TRBJ1-4, with 8 nucleotides matching TRBD1. V trimming: 4 bases; J trimming: 8 bases; junction bases outside the gene matches: 12. The CDR3 runs 16 residues. Germline lookup yields CDR1 SGHDN and CDR2 FVKESK. The CDR3 region has the DNA TGTGCCAGCAGCCCCCCCTGGGCAGGGGGCTTCGAAAAACTGTTTTTT. It is translated as CASSPPWAGGFEKLFF.

The genes are TRBV5-1 and TRBJ1-1; 8 bases line up with TRBD1. Germline trimming cut 1 base from V and 4 bases from J; bases unmatched to any gene: 3. This CDR3 is built from 14 residues. Germline loops: CDR1 SGHRS, CDR2 YFSETQ. The CDR3: CASSLHRGTTEAFF. Here the CDR3 DNA reads TGCGCCAGCAGCTTGCACAGGGGGACCACTGAAGCTTTCTTT.

The rearrangement joins TRBV7-9 to TRBJ2-1; 11 positions agree with TRBD2. J gave up 3 bases and V 5 bases, and 3 bases lay outside the gene matches. CDR3 length equals 15 residues. CDR1 and CDR2 (germline): SEHNR, FQNEAQ (reference sequence). The CDR3 loop is CASSLSGRVYNEQFF. The CDR3 DNA is TGTGCCAGCAGCCTTAGCGGGAGGGTCTACAATGAGCAGTTCTTC.